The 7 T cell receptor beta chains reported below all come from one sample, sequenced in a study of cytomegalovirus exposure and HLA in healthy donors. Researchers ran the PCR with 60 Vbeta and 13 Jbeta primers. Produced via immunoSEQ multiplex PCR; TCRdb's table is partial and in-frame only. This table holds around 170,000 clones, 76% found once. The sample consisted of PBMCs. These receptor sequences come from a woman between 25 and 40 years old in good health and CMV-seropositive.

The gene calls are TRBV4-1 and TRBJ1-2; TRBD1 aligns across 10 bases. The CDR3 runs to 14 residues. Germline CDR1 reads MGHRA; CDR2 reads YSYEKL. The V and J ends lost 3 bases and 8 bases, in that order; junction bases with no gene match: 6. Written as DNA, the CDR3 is TGCGCCAGCAGCCACCCCGGACAGGGGGGAGGCTACACCTTC. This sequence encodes CASSHPGQGGGYTF.

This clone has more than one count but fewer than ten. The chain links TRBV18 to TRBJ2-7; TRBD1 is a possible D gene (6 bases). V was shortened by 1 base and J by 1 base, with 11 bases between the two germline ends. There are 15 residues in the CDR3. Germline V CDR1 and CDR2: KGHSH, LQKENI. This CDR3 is CASSPLNRDSYEQYF. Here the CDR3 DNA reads TGTGCCAGCTCACCACTCAACAGGGATTCCTACGAGCAGTACTTC. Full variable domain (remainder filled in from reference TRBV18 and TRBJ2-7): NAGVMQNPRHLVRRRGQEARLRCSPMKGHSHVYWYRQLPEEGLKFMVYLQKENIIDESGMPKERFSAEFPKEGPSILRIQQVVRGDSAAYFCASSPLNRDSYEQYFGPGTRLTVT.

Written as DNA, the CDR3 is TGCGCCAGCAGCCAAGACGTCAGGGGGCTCCCTGCCCAGCATTTT. Protein: CASSQDVRGLPAQHF. The chain uses TRBV4-1 and TRBJ1-5, with TRBD1 matching over 8 bases. Trimming at V came to 0 bases and at J to 11 bases, leaving 9 bases not matched to a gene. Germline CDR1 is MGHRA and CDR2 is YSYEKL. The CDR3 is 15 residues long.

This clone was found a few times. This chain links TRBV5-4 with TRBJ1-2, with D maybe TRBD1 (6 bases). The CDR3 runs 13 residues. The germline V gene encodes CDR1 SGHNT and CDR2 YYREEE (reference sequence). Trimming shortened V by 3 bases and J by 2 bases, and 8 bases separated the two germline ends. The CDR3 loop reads CASSSTGNYGYTF. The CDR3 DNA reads TGTGCCAGCAGCTCGACAGGAAACTATGGCTACACCTTC. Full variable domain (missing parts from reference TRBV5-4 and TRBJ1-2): ETGVTQSPTHLIKTRGQQVTLRCSSQSGHNTVSWYQQALGQGPQFIFQYYREEENGRGNFPPRFSGLQFPNYSSELNVNALELDDSALYLCASSSTGNYGYTFGSGTRLTVV.

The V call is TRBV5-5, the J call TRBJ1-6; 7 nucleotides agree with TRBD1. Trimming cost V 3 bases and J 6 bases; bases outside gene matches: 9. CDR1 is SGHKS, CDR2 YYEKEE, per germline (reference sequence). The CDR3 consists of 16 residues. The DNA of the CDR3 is TGTGCCAGCAGCTCTCGAGCCGGGACAGCTAATTCACCCCTCCACTTT. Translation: CASSSRAGTANSPLHF.

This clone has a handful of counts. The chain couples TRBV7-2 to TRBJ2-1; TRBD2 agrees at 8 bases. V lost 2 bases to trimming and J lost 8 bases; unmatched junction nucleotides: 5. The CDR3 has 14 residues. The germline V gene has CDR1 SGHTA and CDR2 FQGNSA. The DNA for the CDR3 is TGTGCCAGCAGCTTAACGGGGGGGCCCGATGAGCAGTTCTTC. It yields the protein CASSLTGGPDEQFF.

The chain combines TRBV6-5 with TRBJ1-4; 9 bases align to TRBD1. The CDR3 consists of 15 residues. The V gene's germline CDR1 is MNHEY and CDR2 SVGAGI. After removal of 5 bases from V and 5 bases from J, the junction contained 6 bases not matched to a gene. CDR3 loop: CASSNEGQGNEKLFF. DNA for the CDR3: TGTGCCAGCAGTAACGAGGGACAGGGAAATGAAAAACTGTTTTTT.